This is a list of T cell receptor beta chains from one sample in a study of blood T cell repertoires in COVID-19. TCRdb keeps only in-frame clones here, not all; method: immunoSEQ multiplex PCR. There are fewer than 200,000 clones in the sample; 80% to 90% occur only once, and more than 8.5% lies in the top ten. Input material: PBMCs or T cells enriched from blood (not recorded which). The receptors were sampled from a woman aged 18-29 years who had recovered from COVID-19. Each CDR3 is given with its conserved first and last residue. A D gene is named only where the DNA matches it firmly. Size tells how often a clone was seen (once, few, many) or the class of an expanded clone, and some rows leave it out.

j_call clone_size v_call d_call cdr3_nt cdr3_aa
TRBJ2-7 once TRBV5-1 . TGCGCCAGCAGCTTGGGTCAGAACTACGAGCAGTACTTC CASSLGQNYEQYF
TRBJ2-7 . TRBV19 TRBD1 TGTGCCAGTAGTCCCCGGACAGGGTCCCACGAGCAGTACTTC CASSPRTGSHEQYF
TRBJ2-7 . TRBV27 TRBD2 TGTGCCAGCAGTTTCGGCGGGGGGGCTTACGAGCAGTACTTC CASSFGGGAYEQYF
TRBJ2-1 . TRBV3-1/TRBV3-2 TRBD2 TGTGCCAGCAGAGCCGGGACTAGCGGGAGAGGGGCCTACAATGAGCAGTTCTTC CASRAGTSGRGAYNEQFF
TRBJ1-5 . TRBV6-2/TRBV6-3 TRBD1 TGTGCCAGCAGTTACATAATGGCAGGGGGCGGTCAGCCCCAGCATTTT CASSYIMAGGGQPQHF
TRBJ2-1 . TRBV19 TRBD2 TGTGCCAGTAGTCTCGGGACTAGCGGCTACAATGAGCAGTTCTTC CASSLGTSGYNEQFF
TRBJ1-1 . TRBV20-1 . TGCACCCCATCTCGGACAGCTGAAGCTTTCTTT CTPSRTAEAFF
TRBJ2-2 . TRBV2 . TGTGCCAGCAGGAGGGTGTTTACCGGGGAGCTGTTTTTT CASRRVFTGELFF
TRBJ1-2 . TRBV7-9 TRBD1 TGTGCCAGCCGTCCTGGGACAGGGGACTATGGCTACACCTTC CASRPGTGDYGYTF
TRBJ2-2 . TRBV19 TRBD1 TGTGCCAGTAGCCAGGGGGCGACCGGGGAGCTGTTTTTT CASSQGATGELFF
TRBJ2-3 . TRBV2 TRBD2 TGTGCCAGCAGTGCCACTAGCGGGATGAGCACAGATACGCAGTATTTT CASSATSGMSTDTQYF
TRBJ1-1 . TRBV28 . TGTGCCAGCAGTTTAATATTATGGGCAGAGAACACTGAAGCTTTCTTT CASSLILWAENTEAFF